A selection of T cell receptor beta chains follows, all from one sample in a study of blood T cells in healthy people across ages. MiXCR, applied by TCRdb to the 5' RACE reads, yields one record per CDR3 protein. The sample lists about 1.5 million distinct CDR3 sequences; 42% were seen once. The sequencing sample was made of blood. The origin of the receptors is a woman between 18 and 30 years old in good health. Both conserved end residues are part of each CDR3. Fields, in order: V gene, clone size, D gene, CDR3 length, J gene, CDR3 DNA, CDR3 protein. The D gene is left open where the match is weak. Rows may omit the clone size; those that give it use once, few, many or a size class.

TRBV18,many,NA,13,TRBJ2-3,TGTGCCAGCTCACCAGCTAGCACAGATACGCAGTATTTT,CASSPASTDTQYF
TRBV13,few,TRBD2,19,TRBJ2-1,TGTGCCAGCAGCCCAGGGACTAGCGGGGGGGCCCCTGCCTACAATGAGCAGTTCTTC,CASSPGTSGGAPAYNEQFF
TRBV6-6,few,TRBD2,13,TRBJ2-1,TGTGCCAGCAGTACTAGCGGCCCCAATGAGCAGTTCTTC,CASSTSGPNEQFF
TRBV20-1,NA,TRBD1,12,TRBJ1-2,TGCAGTGCCGGACAGGCCGAGGGTGGCTACACCTTC,CSAGQAEGGYTF
TRBV7-2,NA,NA,15,TRBJ2-7,TGTGCCAGCAGCAGAGCCGGGACCAAGTACAATGAGCAGTACTTC,CASSRAGTKYNEQYF
TRBV7-2,NA,NA,14,TRBJ2-1,TGTGCCAGCAGAAGAGACTACTCCTACAATGAGCAGTTCTTC,CASRRDYSYNEQFF
TRBV7-2,few,NA,14,TRBJ2-3,TGTGCCAGCAGCGCCGGGACGGTCCGGGATACGCAGTATTTT,CASSAGTVRDTQYF
TRBV20-1,few,TRBD2,16,TRBJ2-3,TGCAGTGCTAGACGGACTAGCGGGGACCTAAGAGATACGCAGTATTTT,CSARRTSGDLRDTQYF
TRBV20-1,few,TRBD1,13,TRBJ2-7,TGCAGCCATGTCACGACAGGGAACTACGAGCAGTACTTC,CSHVTTGNYEQYF
TRBV27,few,NA,14,TRBJ2-2,TGTGCCAGCAGTTTATCAGGGAGCACCGGGGAGCTGTTTTTT,CASSLSGSTGELFF
TRBV20-1,once,NA,17,TRBJ2-5,TGCAGTGCTAGATCCTGGGTGAGACTGGCCCTGACGGAGACCCAGTACTTC,CSARSWVRLALTETQYF
TRBV20-1,few,TRBD2,15,TRBJ2-7,TGCAGTGCTTCAGGACTAGCGGGGGGAATTGACGAGCAGTACTTC,CSASGLAGGIDEQYF
TRBV4-2,NA,NA,16,TRBJ2-7,TGTGCCAGCAGCCAAGATCCGGGAGCGAGCTCCTACGAGCAGTACTTC,CASSQDPGASSYEQYF
TRBV9,few,NA,14,TRBJ2-5,TGTGCCAGCAGCGTAGCAGTAGCGAGAGAGACCCAGTACTTC,CASSVAVARETQYF
TRBV28,NA,NA,16,TRBJ1-2,TGTGCCAGCAGTCAGAGGGGGGGGTCTTGGTTGGATGGCTACACCTTC,CASSQRGGSWLDGYTF
TRBV12-3/TRBV12-4,once,TRBD1,16,TRBJ1-1,TGTGCCAGCAGTGGAGACAGGGGGTGGCTGAACACTGAAGCTTTCTTT,CASSGDRGWLNTEAFF
TRBV5-1,once,TRBD2,15,TRBJ2-3,TGCGCCAGCAGCGCCGGCGGGGGGCGGGTAGATACGCAGTATTTT,CASSAGGGRVDTQYF
TRBV15,NA,NA,13,TRBJ1-1,TGTGCCACCAGCACGTCCTGGGGCACTGAAGCTTTCTTT,CATSTSWGTEAFF
TRBV29-1,few,TRBD2,11,TRBJ2-1,TGCAGCGTTGGAGGTAGCGGGGAGCAGTTCTTC,CSVGGSGEQFF
TRBV28,NA,TRBD1,13,TRBJ1-2,TGTGCCAGCAGTTATGGGACAGGGTGGGGCTACACCTTC,CASSYGTGWGYTF
TRBV9,few,NA,14,TRBJ2-2,TGTGCCAGCAGGACTACTTTCGGTACCGGGGAGCTGTTTTTT,CASRTTFGTGELFF
TRBV7-8,NA,NA,17,TRBJ2-1,TGTGCCAGCTTCGACCGATCACATAAGACCAGCGACAATGAGCAGTTCTTC,CASFDRSHKTSDNEQFF